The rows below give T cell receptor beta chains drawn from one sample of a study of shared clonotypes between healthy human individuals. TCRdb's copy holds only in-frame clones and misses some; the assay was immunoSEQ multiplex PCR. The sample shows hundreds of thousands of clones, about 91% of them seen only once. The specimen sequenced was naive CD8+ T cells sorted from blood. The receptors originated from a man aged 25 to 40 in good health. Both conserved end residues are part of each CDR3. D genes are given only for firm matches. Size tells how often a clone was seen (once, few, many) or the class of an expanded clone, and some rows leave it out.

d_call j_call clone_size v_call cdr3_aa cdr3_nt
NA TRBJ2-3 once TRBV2 CASSHLLTEAADTQYF TGTGCCAGCAGTCACCTTCTGACAGAAGCGGCAGATACGCAGTATTTT
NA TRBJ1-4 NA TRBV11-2 CASSLWGFATNEKLFF TGTGCCAGCAGCTTATGGGGCTTTGCAACTAATGAAAAACTGTTTTTT
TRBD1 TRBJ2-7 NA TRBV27 CASSPQGVYEQYF TGTGCCAGCAGTCCGCAGGGGGTCTACGAGCAGTACTTC
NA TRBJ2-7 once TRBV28 CASSFTRRGDYLDEQYF TGTGCCAGCAGTTTTACGAGGAGGGGGGACTACCTGGACGAGCAGTACTTC
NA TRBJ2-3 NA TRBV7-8 CASSLTPGIGVRSTDTQYF TGTGCCAGCAGCTTAACGCCAGGCATAGGAGTACGAAGCACAGATACGCAGTATTTT
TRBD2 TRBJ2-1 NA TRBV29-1 CSVSGLAAPWGLDEQFF TGCAGCGTTTCAGGACTAGCGGCTCCTTGGGGGCTGGATGAGCAGTTCTTC
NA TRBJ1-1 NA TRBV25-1 CASSVGFGTEAFF TGTGCCAGCAGTGTGGGGTTTGGCACTGAAGCTTTCTTT
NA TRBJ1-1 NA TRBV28 CASSLMGDTEAFF TGTGCCAGCAGTTTAATGGGGGACACTGAAGCTTTCTTT
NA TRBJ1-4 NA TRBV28 CASSREAAYNEKLFF TGTGCCAGCAGTCGAGAAGCAGCCTATAATGAAAAACTGTTTTTT
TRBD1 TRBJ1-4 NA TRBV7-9 CASSRTGVDEKLFF TGTGCCAGCAGCCGGACAGGGGTTGATGAAAAACTGTTTTTT
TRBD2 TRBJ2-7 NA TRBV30 CAWSVGSGSYEQYF TGTGCCTGGAGTGTTGGTAGCGGGTCCTACGAGCAGTACTTC
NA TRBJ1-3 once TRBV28 CASSLAGSGNTIYF TGTGCCAGCAGTTTGGCCGGATCTGGAAACACCATATATTTT
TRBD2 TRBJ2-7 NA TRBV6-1 CASSEVTSGRDEQYF TGTGCCAGCAGTGAAGTGACTAGCGGGAGGGACGAGCAGTACTTC
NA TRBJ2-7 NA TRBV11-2 CASSEQYF TGTGCCAGCAGTGAGCAGTACTTC
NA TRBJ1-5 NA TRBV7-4 CASSLTRINQPQHF TGTGCCAGCAGCTTAACCAGGATCAATCAGCCCCAGCATTTT
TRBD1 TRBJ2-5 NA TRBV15 CATSSGQGEWETQYF TGTGCCACCAGCTCGGGACAGGGGGAGTGGGAGACCCAGTACTTC
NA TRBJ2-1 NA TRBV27 CASSLIGTGNEQFF TGTGCCAGCAGTTTAATCGGGACCGGCAATGAGCAGTTCTTC
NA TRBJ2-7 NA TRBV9 CASSVRRRYLEQYF TGTGCCAGCAGCGTACGCCGTAGGTACCTCGAGCAGTACTTC
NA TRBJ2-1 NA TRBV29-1 CSVELWSSGGYNEQFF TGCAGCGTTGAACTATGGTCCTCCGGAGGGTACAATGAGCAGTTCTTC
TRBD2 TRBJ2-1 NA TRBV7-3 CASSQLAGKDNEQFF TGTGCCAGCAGCCAACTAGCGGGAAAAGACAATGAGCAGTTCTTC
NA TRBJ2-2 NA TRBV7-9 CASSPGRTGELFF TGTGCCAGCAGCCCGGGGCGTACCGGGGAGCTGTTTTTT
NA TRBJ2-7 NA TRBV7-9 CASSFLGAVYEQYF TGTGCCAGCAGCTTCCTGGGGGCGGTCTACGAGCAGTACTTC
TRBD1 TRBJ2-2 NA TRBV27 CASNARGRPGELFF TGTGCCAGCAACGCGAGGGGGCGACCCGGGGAGCTGTTTTTT
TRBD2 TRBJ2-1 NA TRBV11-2 CASSWGEGLDYNEQFF TGTGCCAGCAGCTGGGGGGAGGGACTAGACTACAATGAGCAGTTCTTC
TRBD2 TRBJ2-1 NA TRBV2 CASSEALLAGGGPFF TGTGCCAGCAGTGAAGCTCTCCTAGCGGGAGGGGGGCCGTTCTTC
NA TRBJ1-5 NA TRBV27 CASRRRDSNQPQHF TGTGCCAGCAGACGCAGGGATAGCAATCAGCCCCAGCATTTT
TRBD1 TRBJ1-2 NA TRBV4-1 CASSQVLTGAGYTF TGCGCCAGCAGCCAAGTACTTACAGGGGCTGGCTACACCTTC
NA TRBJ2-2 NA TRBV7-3 CASSLQGGGPAGELFF TGTGCCAGCAGCCTCCAAGGGGGAGGGCCGGCCGGGGAGCTGTTTTTT
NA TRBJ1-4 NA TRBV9 CASSVAGATNEKLFF TGTGCCAGCAGCGTAGCCGGGGCAACTAATGAAAAACTGTTTTTT
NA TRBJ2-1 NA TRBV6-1 CASSGGLRRLFF TGTGCCAGCAGTGGAGGACTCCGGCGACTGTTCTTC
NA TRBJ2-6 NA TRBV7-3 CASSFPGANVLTF TGTGCCAGCAGCTTCCCCGGGGCCAACGTCCTGACTTTC
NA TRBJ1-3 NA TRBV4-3 CASSQTTKGTDYGNTIYF TGCGCCAGCAGCCAAACAACGAAGGGGACGGATTATGGAAACACCATATATTTT
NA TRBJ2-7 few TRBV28 CASSFLTYEQYF TGTGCCAGCAGTTTCCTTACCTACGAGCAGTACTTC
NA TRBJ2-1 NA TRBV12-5 CASAGGQFNEQFF TGTGCTAGTGCCGGGGGACAGTTTAATGAGCAGTTCTTC
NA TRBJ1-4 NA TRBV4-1 CASSLGPERYEKLFF TGCGCCAGCAGCCTGGGTCCCGAGCGGTATGAAAAACTGTTTTTT